This entry is about one TCR beta chain. The antigen is not known. This record comes from a study of graft-versus-host responses after intestinal transplantation. Overall study: Recipients obtained multivisceral, liver-intestinal, or isolated intestinal transplants. Recipients across the board were started on anti-thymocyte globulin induction, then kept on tacrolimus and steroids for about three years. Study-wide findings and caveats: Where graft-donor T cell macrochimerism was present, patients had high graft-versus-host to host-versus-graft clonal ratios in allografts.

Assay used: immunoSEQ multiplex PCR; TCRdb lists only in-frame clones, some missing. The sample consists of 7,500 to 10,000 clones, about 94% of them appearing once. The source material was PBMCs, sampled 8 days after intestinal transplant. The receptor was derived from a human patient who received an intestinal transplant, so some T cells may come from the graft donor.

CDR3 in amino acids: CASSVGTGDYEQFF. The CDR3 DNA reads TGTGCCAGCAGCGTAGGGACAGGAGACTATGAGCAGTTCTTC. This chain uses TRBV9 with TRBJ2-1, with 7 positions matching TRBD1. With 0 bases clipped from V and 8 bases from J, the junction kept 5 bases outside the gene matches. There are 14 residues in the CDR3. CDR1 is SGDLS and CDR2 is YYNGEE in the germline V gene.